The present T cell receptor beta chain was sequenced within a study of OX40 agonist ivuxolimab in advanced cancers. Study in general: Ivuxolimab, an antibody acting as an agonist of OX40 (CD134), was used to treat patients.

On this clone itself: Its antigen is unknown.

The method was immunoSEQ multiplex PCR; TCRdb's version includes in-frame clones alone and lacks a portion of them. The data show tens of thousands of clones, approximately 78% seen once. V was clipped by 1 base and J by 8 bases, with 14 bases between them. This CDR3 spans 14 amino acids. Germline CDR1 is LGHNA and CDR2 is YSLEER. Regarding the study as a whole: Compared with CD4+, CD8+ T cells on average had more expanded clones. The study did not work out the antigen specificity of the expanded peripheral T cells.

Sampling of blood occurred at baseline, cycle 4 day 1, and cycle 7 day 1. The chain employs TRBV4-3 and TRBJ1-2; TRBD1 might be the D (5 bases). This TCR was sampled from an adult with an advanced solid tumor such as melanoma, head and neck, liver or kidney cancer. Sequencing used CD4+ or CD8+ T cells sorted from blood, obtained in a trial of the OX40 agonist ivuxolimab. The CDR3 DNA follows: TGCGCCAGCAGCCAAGGCCGACAGAGTCGCGGCTACACCTTC. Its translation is CASSQGRQSRGYTF.